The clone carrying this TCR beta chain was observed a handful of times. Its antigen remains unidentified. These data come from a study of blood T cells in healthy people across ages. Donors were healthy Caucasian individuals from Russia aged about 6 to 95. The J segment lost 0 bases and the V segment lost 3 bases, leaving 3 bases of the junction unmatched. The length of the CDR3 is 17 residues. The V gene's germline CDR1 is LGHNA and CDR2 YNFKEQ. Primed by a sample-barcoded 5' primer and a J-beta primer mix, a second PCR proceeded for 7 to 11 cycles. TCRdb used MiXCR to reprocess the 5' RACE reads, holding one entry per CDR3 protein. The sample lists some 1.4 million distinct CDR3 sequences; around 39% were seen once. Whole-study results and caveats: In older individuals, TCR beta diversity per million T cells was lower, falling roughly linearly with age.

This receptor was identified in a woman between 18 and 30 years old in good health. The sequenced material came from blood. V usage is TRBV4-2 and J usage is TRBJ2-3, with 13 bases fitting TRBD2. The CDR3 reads CASSQPGLAGSTDTQYF. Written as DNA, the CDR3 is TGTGCCAGCAGCCAGCCGGGACTAGCGGGGAGCACAGATACGCAGTATTTT.